Presented here are 5 T cell receptor beta chains from one specimen sequenced in a study of T cell repertoires in cytomegalovirus infection. In TCRdb, the reads were re-called with MiXCR into one record per CDR3 protein. The table lists 310,000 or so distinct CDR3 sequences, about 23% of them singletons. Sequencing input: PBMCs. The receptors were sampled from a human donor in good health (CMV status not recorded). Some clones in this sample may be carry-over from other donors' samples.

This clonotype was counted between two and nine times. V is TRBV5-4 and J is TRBJ2-6; a weak D match, TRBD1 (6 bases). Looked up from germline, CDR1 is SGHNT and CDR2 is YYREEE (reference sequence). The V end was cut by 4 bases, the J end by 0 bases, with 11 bases between. The CDR3 runs to 16 residues. CDR3 sequence (DNA): TGTGCCAGCAGCCCCAGGGGAAGCTCTGGGGCCAACGTCCTGACTTTC. It codes for CASSPRGSSGANVLTF.

This clonotype was seen ten or more times. The chain is built from TRBV7-2 and TRBJ1-1, with 9 positions matching TRBD1. In germline, CDR1 is SGHTA, CDR2 FQGNSA. This CDR3 has 15 amino acids. Trimming removed 4 bases from V and 1 base from J; junction bases left unmatched: 4. In DNA form, the CDR3 reads TGTGCCAGCAGCTCATACAGGGGGCCGAACACTGAAGCTTTCTTT. Its protein is CASSSYRGPNTEAFF. The variable domain in full, with the rest retrieved from reference TRBV7-2 and TRBJ1-1, is GAGVSQSPSNKVTEKGKDVELRCDPISGHTALYWYRQSLGQGLEFLIYFQGNSAPDKSGLPSDRFSAERTGGSVSTLTIQRTQQEDSAVYLCASSSYRGPNTEAFFGQGTRLTVV.

Many counts were recorded for this clonotype. This CDR3 is CASSFGEDTQYF. As DNA, the CDR3 is TGTGCCAGCAGCTTCGGGGAAGATACGCAGTATTTT. The J gene is TRBJ2-3, the V gene TRBV11-2; possibly TRBD2 for D (5 bases). CDR3 size: 12 residues. Germline V gene sequence: CDR1 SGHAT, CDR2 FQNNGV. The V end lost 3 bases, the J end lost 5 bases, and 6 bases lay between the germline ends.

The rearrangement links TRBV5-4 to TRBJ2-1; no clear D. The CDR3 extends over 13 amino acids. Germline V gene sequence: CDR1 SGHNT, CDR2 YYREEE (reference sequence). V lost 2 bases and J 8 bases, leaving 11 bases between the germline ends. This chain's CDR3 is CASSFRPSDEQFF. CDR3 DNA: TGTGCCAGCAGCTTCCGGCCGAGCGATGAGCAGTTCTTC.

The J gene is TRBJ1-4, the V gene TRBV28, with 7 bases fitting TRBD1. The CDR3 is made up of 16 amino acids. V was clipped by 5 bases and J by 0 bases; unmatched bases: 6. Germline V gene sequence: CDR1 MDHEN, CDR2 SYDVKM. The CDR3 here is CASSVPGQTTNEKLFF. As DNA, the CDR3 is TGTGCCAGCAGTGTTCCGGGACAGACAACTAATGAAAAACTGTTTTTT.